These 6 T cell receptor beta chains were all obtained from the same sample, sequenced in a study of blood T cell repertoires in COVID-19. Here immunoSEQ multiplex PCR was the method, and the copy in TCRdb shows in-frame clones only, minus some. The table includes under 350,000 clones, 65% to 90% detected once. The source material was PBMCs or T cells enriched from blood (not recorded which). The receptor source for this set is a woman aged 35 to 49 with acute COVID-19.

The V and J genes are TRBV4-3 and TRBJ1-2; D is undetermined. Germline assignment: CDR1 LGHNA and CDR2 YSLEER. V was shortened by 0 bases and J by 8 bases, with 25 bases between the two germline ends. There are 18 residues in the CDR3. CDR3 sequence: CASSQERASATSVRGYTF. DNA of the CDR3: TGCGCCAGCAGCCAAGAGCGGGCGTCAGCCACTTCGGTGAGAGGCTACACCTTC.

The chain employs TRBV3-1 (or the pseudogene TRBV3-2) and TRBJ2-7; tentative D call: TRBD2 (6 bases). This CDR3 region has 12 residues. The V gene lost 6 bases and the J gene lost 7 bases, with 13 bases spanning the gap. Germline CDR1 and CDR2: LGHDT and YNNKEL (reference sequence). Written as DNA, the CDR3 is TGTGCCAGCAGGTACGCCCGGGGGGAGCAGTACTTC. It encodes CASRYARGEQYF.

The chain employs TRBV9 and TRBJ2-1, with D perhaps matching TRBD1 (5 bases). V gave up 0 bases and J gave up 5 bases, with 21 bases separating them. The germline V gene has CDR1 SGDLS and CDR2 YYNGEE. The CDR3 consists of 18 residues. This CDR3 reads CASSVVSTTGAPNNEQFF. The DNA for the CDR3 is TGTGCCAGCAGCGTAGTGTCCACCACAGGTGCCCCTAACAATGAGCAGTTCTTC.

The V gene is TRBV7-9, the J gene TRBJ1-3; weak D call: TRBD1 (6 bases). CDR1 and CDR2 from the germline V gene are SEHNR and FQNEAQ (reference sequence). V lost 5 bases, J lost 5 bases, and 10 bases lay in between. The CDR3 has 13 amino acids. The CDR3 DNA reads as TGTGCCAGCAGCGCAGGGGAGAGAAACACCATATATTTT. It is translated as CASSAGERNTIYF. The entire variable domain, with the rest obtained from reference TRBV7-9 and TRBJ1-3, is as follows: DTGVSQNPRHKITKRGQNVTFRCDPISEHNRLYWYRQTLGQGPEFLTYFQNEAQLEKSRLLSDRFSAERPKGSFSTLEIQRTEQGDSAMYLCASSAGERNTIYFGEGSWLTVV.

This chain's CDR3 is CASSQDVSGGMLNTEAFF. In DNA form, the CDR3 reads TGCGCCAGCAGCCAAGATGTGTCAGGGGGCATGTTGAACACTGAAGCTTTCTTT. The genes are TRBV4-3 and TRBJ1-1, with TRBD1 matching over 8 bases. Losses at the gene ends were 0 bases for V and 0 bases for J; bases not matched to a gene: 9. The germline gives CDR1 LGHNA, CDR2 YSLEER. The CDR3 loop spans 18 amino acids.

This chain links TRBV6-2 or TRBV6-3 with TRBJ2-7; TRBD1 matches 11 bases. Unmatched junction bases numbered 5, after V lost 5 bases and J lost 2 bases. Germline V CDR1 and CDR2: MNHEY, SVGEGT. The length of the CDR3 is 15 residues. This chain's CDR3 is CASSKGQGVPYEQYF. CDR3 in DNA: TGTGCCAGCAGTAAGGGACAGGGGGTTCCCTACGAGCAGTACTTC.